One sample yielded the 5 T cell receptor beta chains listed below, sequenced in a study of blood T cell repertoires in COVID-19 (dated by TCRdb to about 2020). Library generation was performed with the immunoSEQ multiplex PCR assay. Not all clones reach the TCRdb copy of this immuneACCESS table, which keeps in-frame sequences only. Checked studies attribute under half of the gap to unresolved V genes and leave the rest unexplained. This sample lists about 310,000 clones; 85% to 90% were detected once. Under 1.1% of the sample is held by the ten biggest clonotypes. Sequenced input: peripheral blood. All receptors derive from a woman in her forties with COVID-19, enrolled during active disease.

The DNA for the CDR3 is TGTGCCAGTAGTATAGAAAGACAGGGGGCCACTGAAGCTTTCTTT. Protein sequence: CASSIERQGATEAFF. The chain combines TRBV19 with TRBJ1-1; 10 bases align to TRBD1. V gave up 0 bases and J gave up 4 bases; unmatched junction bases: 2. The CDR3 contains 15 residues. Germline assignment: CDR1 LNHDA and CDR2 SQIVND (reference sequence). Full variable domain (missing parts from reference TRBV19 and TRBJ1-1): DGGITQSPKYLFRKEGQNVTLSCEQNLNHDAMYWYRQDPGQGLRLIYYSQIVNDFQKGDIAEGYSVSREKKESFPLTVTSAQKNPTAFYLCASSIERQGATEAFFGQGTRLTVV.

The J gene is TRBJ1-5, the V gene TRBV5-8, with D possibly being TRBD1 (5 bases). V lost 2 bases, J lost 6 bases, and 15 bases lay in between. The CDR3 has 15 amino acids. The germline CDR1 and CDR2 sequences are SGHTS and YDEGEE. This CDR3 reads CASSLDGRAVQPQHF. DNA for the CDR3: TGTGCCAGCAGCTTAGATGGCAGGGCGGTTCAGCCCCAGCATTTT.

The rearrangement links TRBV5-4 to TRBJ2-1, with 15 bases fitting TRBD2. J gave up 3 bases and V 1 base, and 8 bases lay outside the gene matches. Germline lookup yields CDR1 SGHNT and CDR2 YYREEE (reference sequence). The CDR3 runs to 19 residues. DNA for the CDR3: TGTGCCAGCAGCTTGCCCCCGGGACTAGCGGGAGGCAACTACAATGAGCAGTTCTTC. Its translation is CASSLPPGLAGGNYNEQFF.

This clone was detected a few times. The chain joins TRBV2 to TRBJ1-4; 8 bases line up with TRBD1. This CDR3 comprises 17 residues. The V and J ends lost 4 bases and 1 base, in that order; junction bases with no gene match: 8. Germline CDR1 reads SNHLY; CDR2 reads FYNNEI. The CDR3, as DNA: TGTGCCAGCAGTGGCAGACAGGGGCTGGAAACTAATGAAAAACTGTTTTTT. It is translated as CASSGRQGLETNEKLFF.

V is TRBV25-1 and J is TRBJ2-7, with D possibly being TRBD2 (5 bases). The V end was cut by 4 bases, the J end by 0 bases, with 10 bases between. The V gene's germline CDR1 is MGHDK and CDR2 SYGVNS. This CDR3 is built from 14 residues. The CDR3 reads CASSVRESSYEQYF. The CDR3 DNA reads TGTGCCAGCAGTGTTAGGGAGAGCTCCTACGAGCAGTACTTC.